This entry features one T cell receptor beta chain sequence. Its antigen is unknown. This sample is part of a study of T-cell reconstitution after alpha-beta-depleted transplantation in children. TCRbeta library preparation incorporated unique molecular identifiers. MiXCR, run by TCRdb on the PCR reads, gives a single entry per CDR3 protein. This table has hundreds of thousands of distinct CDR3 sequences, 15% to 20% appearing once. Study-level findings and limits: In some patients, recipient T cells and intrathymic progenitors surviving conditioning explained high day-60 diversity. The origin of alpha-beta T cells about two months after transplant was reportedly several hundred expanded graft clones.

CDR1 and CDR2 from the germline V gene are SGHTA and FQGNSA. Trimming cost V 5 bases and J 1 base, with 16 bases left between them. CDR3 length: 16 amino acids. This TCR came from a boy younger than two who had a stem cell transplant for Wiskott-Aldrich syndrome, so the T cells may come from the graft donor. The sample here was PBMCs, mostly from graft donor cells, taken 360 days after TCRalphabeta/CD19-depleted stem cell transplant. The chain joins TRBV7-2 to TRBJ2-3; TRBD2 is a possible D gene (5 bases). CDR3 in DNA: TGTGCCAGCAGCGTCGGTAGCGTTCCGCGCACAGATACGCAGTATTTT. It codes for CASSVGSVPRTDTQYF.